A single sample is the source of the 15 T cell receptor beta chains below, sequenced in a study of cytomegalovirus exposure and HLA in healthy donors. The PCR contained 60 Vbeta and 13 Jbeta primers. Profiled with immunoSEQ multiplex PCR; TCRdb holds only in-frame clones, not every one. This sample carries approximately 150,000 clones, approximately 80% of them seen once, and the ten largest clones take approximately 15%. Input material: PBMCs. These receptors originate from a woman aged 40 to 50 in good health and CMV-seronegative.

The chain joins TRBV9 to TRBJ2-5, with 11 positions matching TRBD2. With 2 bases clipped from V and 5 bases from J, the junction kept 8 bases outside the gene matches. CDR3 length: 16 amino acids. Per germline, CDR1 SGDLS and CDR2 YYNGEE. CDR3 DNA: TGTGCCAGCAGCGTCAATAGCGGGGGGGCACGGGAGACCCAGTACTTC. It codes for CASSVNSGGARETQYF.

This clone occurred once. DNA for the CDR3: TGTGCCATCGGAGGCCGGGACAGGGGGCACTATGGCTACACCTTC. This codes for CAIGGRDRGHYGYTF. This rearrangement joins TRBV10-3 to TRBJ1-2, with TRBD1 identical over 12 bases. This CDR3 comprises 15 residues. In germline, CDR1 is ENHRY, CDR2 SYGVKD. With 8 bases clipped from V and 3 bases from J, the junction kept 7 bases outside the gene matches.

In the case of this clone: One junction end does not reproduce the germline sequence, and a read error may be involved. The rearrangement joins TRBV7-7 to TRBJ2-1, with TRBD2 matching over 10 bases. This CDR3 region has 17 residues. Germline-derived CDR1 and CDR2 are SSHAT and FNYEAQ (reference sequence). CDR3 in amino acids: CASSLAPAGGPVNEQFF. The CDR3 bases are TGTGCTAGCAGCTTAGCGCCAGCGGGAGGGCCTGTCAATGAGCAGTTCTTC.

In its sample, this clone was seen once. This chain uses TRBV9 with TRBJ2-3, with 9 bases that match TRBD2. CDR1 SGDLS and CDR2 YYNGEE come from the germline V gene. Trimming at V came to 4 bases and at J to 6 bases, leaving 3 bases not matched to a gene. The CDR3 has 13 amino acids. Here the CDR3 DNA reads TGTGCCAGCAGCCCGCTAGCGGGGGATACGCAGTATTTT. Amino acid sequence: CASSPLAGDTQYF.

The V call is TRBV7-6, the J call TRBJ2-7, with D perhaps matching TRBD1 (6 bases). From germline, CDR1 is SGHVS and CDR2 FNYEAQ. The length of the CDR3 is 16 residues. The ends were cut back, 1 base at V and 2 bases at J, with 15 bases in the middle. The CDR3 here is CASSLGWGQSPYEQYF. CDR3 DNA sequence: TGTGCCAGCAGCTTAGGCTGGGGGCAATCCCCCTACGAGCAGTACTTC.

This clone was observed a handful of times. The chain carries TRBV5-8 and TRBJ2-5; D gene uncertain. Trimming took off 4 bases at V and 0 bases at J, with 10 bases between the two ends. Germline CDR1 SGHTS, CDR2 YDEGEE. This CDR3 spans 14 amino acids. Here the CDR3 reads CASSLVRYQETQYF. The CDR3 DNA is TGTGCCAGCAGCCTCGTCCGGTACCAAGAGACCCAGTACTTC.

This rearrangement joins TRBV7-9 to TRBJ1-5, with 7 bases identical to TRBD1. J was trimmed by 3 bases and V by 5 bases; bases with no gene match: 4. The CDR3 runs to 14 residues. CDR1 and CDR2 (germline): SEHNR, FQNEAQ (reference sequence). The CDR3 DNA reads as TGTGCCAGCAGCGGGGGGACAGCCAATCAGCCCCAGCATTTT. The encoded protein is CASSGGTANQPQHF.

This clone was recorded a few times. The chain carries TRBV25-1 and TRBJ1-4; the match to TRBD1 covers 7 bases. Germline V gene sequence: CDR1 MGHDK, CDR2 SYGVNS. CDR3 length: 15 residues. V lost 3 bases to trimming and J lost 4 bases; unmatched junction nucleotides: 5. This CDR3 is CASSDSGQSNEKLFF. The CDR3 nucleotides read TGTGCCAGCAGTGATTCGGGACAGAGTAATGAAAAACTGTTTTTT.

This chain links TRBV7-8 with TRBJ1-5, with 8 positions matching TRBD1. Germline V gene sequence: CDR1 SGHVS, CDR2 FQNEAQ. The CDR3 covers 13 residues. The ends lost 5 bases at V and 6 bases at J; junction bases unmatched: 3. The CDR3, as DNA: TGTGCCAGCAGCATCCAGGGGGCTCAGCCCCAGCATTTT. It is translated as CASSIQGAQPQHF.

The chain has TRBV27 and TRBJ2-3, with no clear D. Germline lookup yields CDR1 MNHEY and CDR2 SMNVEV (reference sequence). This CDR3 spans 11 amino acids. The germline V and J ends were trimmed by 6 bases and 6 bases, with 7 bases remaining between them. As DNA, the CDR3 is TGTGCCAGCAGCCGAGAGGATACGCAGTATTTT. It encodes CASSREDTQYF.

The V and J genes are TRBV7-3 and TRBJ2-5; maybe TRBD1 (6 bases). V was cut by 6 bases and J by 9 bases, with 23 bases left in between. The CDR3 totals 15 residues. Germline CDR1 reads SGHTA; CDR2 reads FQGTGA. CDR3 sequence (DNA): TGTGCCAGCAGTTACGCCGGGACACCTGTATATCCCCAGTACTTC. This gives the protein CASSYAGTPVYPQYF.

In the case of this clone: A read error may produce the germline difference seen at one junction end. The chain uses TRBV28 and TRBJ2-6; 7 bases line up with TRBD1. The germline gives CDR1 MDHEN, CDR2 SYDVKM. CDR3 length: 17 residues. The CDR3 protein is CASSRGQVAIGANGLTF. Here the CDR3 DNA reads TGTGCCAGCAGCAGAGGACAGGTAGCTATTGGGGCCAACGGCCTGACTTTC.

This sequence joins TRBV19 and TRBJ2-1; TRBD1 aligns across 8 bases. There are 12 residues in the CDR3. The J segment lost 9 bases and the V segment lost 7 bases, leaving 5 bases of the junction unmatched. Looked up from germline, CDR1 is LNHDA and CDR2 is SQIVND (reference sequence). The CDR3: CASTRDRSEQFF. In nucleotides, the CDR3 is TGTGCCAGTACTCGGGACAGGTCTGAGCAGTTCTTC.

This clone was observed a single time. V gene TRBV9 combines with J gene TRBJ2-5, with D possibly being TRBD1 (6 bases). Germline V gene data show CDR1 as SGDLS and CDR2 as YYNGEE. There are 14 residues in the CDR3. With 4 bases removed from V and 2 bases from J, the gap between germline ends came to 12 bases. The CDR3 DNA follows: TGTGCCAGCAGCCCAGGGACAACACAAGAGACCCAGTACTTC. It is translated as CASSPGTTQETQYF.

The genes are TRBV5-1 and TRBJ1-6; no reliable D call. The CDR3 totals 17 residues. Trimming shortened V by 5 bases and J by 4 bases, and 19 bases separated the two germline ends. Germline loops: CDR1 SGHRS, CDR2 YFSETQ. CDR3 nucleotide sequence: TGCGCCAGCAGGCTCCTGACTGAGCTCCTGTATAATTCACCCCTCCACTTT. Its protein product is CASRLLTELLYNSPLHF. Complete variable domain (other parts from reference TRBV5-1 and TRBJ1-6): KAGVTQTPRYLIKTRGQQVTLSCSPISGHRSVSWYQQTPGQGLQFLFEYFSETQRNKGNFPGRFSGRQFSNSRSEMNVSTLELGDSALYLCASRLLTELLYNSPLHFGNGTRLTVT.